The clone carrying this TCR beta chain was counted many times. What it recognizes is unknown. The data stem from a study of CD8+CD57+ T cells in acquired aplastic anemia. Study summary: On average, sorted CD4+ and CD8+ cells gave approximately 3.5 ug of DNA. CD4+ reads averaged about 11 million in healthy donors. Study-level results: Overlap between patients and controls comprised about 28 CD8+ CDR3 sequences. Any difference that existed in CD8+ Simpson's diversity between patients and controls was not significant.

Profiles of TCR beta VDJ and CDR3 were generated from a genomic DNA template. TCRdb recomputed calls from the reads with MiXCR, one row per CDR3 protein. The data contain roughly 190,000 distinct CDR3 sequences, around 50% of them singletons. There are 15 residues in the CDR3. The ends lost 5 bases at V and 2 bases at J; junction bases unmatched: 6. Germline V lookup: CDR1 SGHTS, CDR2 YDEGEE. The chain links TRBV5-8 to TRBJ2-1, with 8 nucleotides matching TRBD1. The TCR was taken from a human donor in good health, serving as a control. Sequenced sample: sorted CD4+, CD8+, or CD8+CD57+ T cells (not recorded which) from PBMCs. The CDR3 DNA follows: TGTGCCAGCAGTGCCGGGACAGGCGCCTACAATGAGCAGTTCTTC. Translation: CASSAGTGAYNEQFF.